Each of the 17 T cell receptor beta chains below was sequenced from the same sample in a study of shared clonotypes between healthy human individuals. As defined, naive CD8 cells were CD45RO-negative and positively selected for CCR7, with terminally differentiated effector memory CD45RA+ cells excluded. Here immunoSEQ multiplex PCR was the method, and the copy in TCRdb shows in-frame clones only, minus some. The table lists millions of clones, about 95% of them singletons. Sequencing was carried out using naive CD8+ T cells sorted from blood. These receptors were taken from a man aged 18-30 years in good health.

V gene TRBV4-3 combines with J gene TRBJ2-3; TRBD2 matches at 9 bases. The germline gives CDR1 LGHNA, CDR2 YSLEER. This CDR3 is 19 amino acids long. Losses at the gene ends were 0 bases for V and 4 bases for J; bases not matched to a gene: 14. The CDR3 DNA reads TGCGCCAGCAGCCAAGATGGGTTGGCTAGCGGGGAGGGAGCAGATACGCAGTATTTT. Translated, it gives CASSQDGLASGEGADTQYF.

This chain joins TRBV27 and TRBJ2-1; 14 bases align to TRBD2. The germline V gene has CDR1 MNHEY and CDR2 SMNVEV (reference sequence). The CDR3 runs 15 residues. J lost 9 bases, V lost 5 bases, and 6 bases had no gene match. CDR3 residues: CASSPTGLAGGEQFF. The CDR3 DNA reads as TGTGCCAGCAGTCCAACCGGACTAGCGGGGGGTGAGCAGTTCTTC.

The rearrangement links TRBV4-1 to TRBJ2-7; 9 bases agree with TRBD2. Germline lookup yields CDR1 MGHRA and CDR2 YSYEKL. This CDR3 has 15 amino acids. After removal of 1 base from V and 3 bases from J, the junction contained 4 bases not matched to a gene. This chain's CDR3 is CASSQGRGGDYEQYF. The CDR3 nucleotides read TGCGCCAGCAGCCAAGGCCGCGGGGGGGACTACGAGCAGTACTTC.

The gene calls are TRBV4-3 and TRBJ2-7, with no clear D. CDR3 length: 14 amino acids. Trimming took off 3 bases at V and 3 bases at J, with 12 bases between the two ends. Germline CDR1 and CDR2: LGHNA and YSLEER. The CDR3 DNA follows: TGCGCCAGCAGCCACGTCGGCCCAATCTACGAGCAGTACTTC. Translated, it gives CASSHVGPIYEQYF.

This clone has just one count. This chain connects TRBV4-1 to TRBJ2-3; D is unclear. This CDR3 has 12 residues. Germline CDR1 MGHRA, CDR2 YSYEKL. Trimming removed 6 bases from V and 6 bases from J, with 10 bases in between. As DNA, the CDR3 is TGCGCCAGCAGAGCGCCAACGGATACGCAGTATTTT. Its protein is CASRAPTDTQYF.

As regards this clone: The same CDR3 arises from other DNA sequences in this sample as well. The chain carries TRBV7-9 and TRBJ2-7, with 8 bases identical to TRBD2. V lost 3 bases, J lost 4 bases, and 5 bases stayed unmatched. The CDR3 loop spans 14 amino acids. Germline V lookup: CDR1 SEHNR, CDR2 FQNEAQ (reference sequence). CDR3 loop: CASSLGGGFYEQYF. Written as DNA, the CDR3 is TGTGCCAGCAGCTTGGGCGGGGGGTTTTACGAGCAGTACTTC.

V and J are TRBV6-5 and TRBJ2-2; weak D call: TRBD2 (6 bases). This CDR3 spans 15 amino acids. Germline V gives CDR1 MNHEY, CDR2 SVGAGI. The V gene lost 4 bases and the J gene lost 4 bases, with 13 bases spanning the gap. The CDR3 DNA reads as TGTGCCAGCAGTTTGTCCCTAGCGATCACCGGGGAGCTGTTTTTT. Translated: CASSLSLAITGELFF.

A few counts support this clone. The chain joins TRBV4-1 to TRBJ1-2; D is perhaps TRBD1 (6 bases). The germline V and J ends were trimmed by 0 bases and 8 bases, with 13 bases remaining between them. In germline, CDR1 is MGHRA, CDR2 YSYEKL. The CDR3 sequence is 14 residues long. The CDR3 reads CASSQEGPGAGYTF. The CDR3 nucleotides are TGCGCCAGCAGCCAAGAAGGTCCGGGGGCGGGCTACACCTTC.

The J gene is TRBJ1-5, the V gene TRBV9; 9 nucleotides line up with TRBD1. After removal of 3 bases from V and 7 bases from J, the junction contained 2 bases not matched to a gene. The germline V gene encodes CDR1 SGDLS and CDR2 YYNGEE. The CDR3 has 13 amino acids. CDR3 loop: CASSGTGEQPQHF. The CDR3 nucleotides read TGTGCCAGCAGCGGGACAGGGGAACAGCCCCAGCATTTT.

The J gene is TRBJ2-7, the V gene TRBV29-1; D gene uncertain. CDR3 length: 13 residues. The germline V and J ends were trimmed by 4 bases and 0 bases, with 10 bases remaining between them. The germline V gene has CDR1 SQVTM and CDR2 ANQGSEA. CDR3 DNA: TGCAGCGTTGCCCCGGGCATCTCCTACGAGCAGTACTTC. Its translation: CSVAPGISYEQYF.

This chain links TRBV7-8 with TRBJ2-1; D possibly matches TRBD1 or TRBD2 (5 bases each). V was cut by 1 base and J by 4 bases, with 11 bases left in between. This CDR3 is 15 amino acids long. CDR1 and CDR2 (germline): SGHVS, FQNEAQ. DNA for the CDR3: TGTGCCAGCAGCTTAGGCTGGGACGGTTACAATGAGCAGTTCTTC. As protein: CASSLGWDGYNEQFF.

This clone turned up a few times. At the DNA level, this CDR3 is encoded by other sequences in the same sample as well. The chain carries TRBV6-5 and TRBJ1-6, with 9 bases that match TRBD1. After removal of 6 bases from V and 6 bases from J, the junction contained 3 bases not matched to a gene. The germline gives CDR1 MNHEY, CDR2 SVGAGI. The CDR3 has 14 residues. The CDR3, as DNA: TGTGCCAGCAGACCGGGACAGGGTAATTCACCCCTCCACTTT. Its protein product is CASRPGQGNSPLHF.

J is TRBJ2-3 and V is TRBV28; D remains ambiguous. The CDR3 extends over 14 amino acids. The germline gives CDR1 MDHEN, CDR2 SYDVKM. The V and J ends lost 6 bases and 2 bases respectively, with 12 bases between them. Here the CDR3 DNA reads TGTGCCAGCAGACCAAGGACGGACACAGATACGCAGTATTTT. Translation gives CASRPRTDTDTQYF.

V usage is TRBV13 and J usage is TRBJ1-6, with 8 bases lining up with TRBD1. CDR3 size: 15 residues. V gave up 5 bases and J gave up 7 bases; unmatched junction bases: 7. Germline V gene lookup returns CDR1 PRHDT and CDR2 FYEKMQ (reference sequence). In DNA, the CDR3 is TGTGCCAGCAGCGACGGGACAGGATCGAATTCACCCCTCCACTTT. It translates to CASSDGTGSNSPLHF.

This clone was picked up one time. The chain recombines TRBV21-1 with TRBJ1-1; the DNA was not compared with TRBD1, the D call given in the table. TRBV21-1 is marked as a pseudogene. The CDR3 has 14 amino acids. CDR3 coding DNA: TGTGCCAGCATGGAGACAGGGGTGAACACTGAAGCTTTCTTT. Encoded protein: CASMETGVNTEAFF.

This clone has only a few counts. The chain is built from TRBV5-1 and TRBJ2-7, with 9 bases lining up with TRBD2. V trimming: 0 bases; J trimming: 2 bases; junction bases outside the gene matches: 3. CDR3 length equals 15 residues. Germline values: CDR1 SGHRS, CDR2 YFSETQ. The CDR3 region has the DNA TGCGCCAGCAGCTTGGAAGCGGGGGGTCCCTACGAGCAGTACTTC. Its protein product is CASSLEAGGPYEQYF.

As regards this clone: The same CDR3 is also encoded by other DNA sequences in this sample. The rearrangement links TRBV4-1 to TRBJ2-7; 8 bases are shared with TRBD2. This CDR3 comprises 15 residues. The junction had 4 bases not matched to a gene; V was cut back by 1 base and J by 2 bases. CDR1 is MGHRA and CDR2 is YSYEKL in the germline V gene. The CDR3 is CASSQVSGTPYEQYF. The DNA of the CDR3 is TGCGCCAGCAGCCAAGTTAGCGGGACGCCCTACGAGCAGTACTTC.